This T cell receptor (beta chain) was identified during a study of blood T cell repertoires in COVID-19. About the research overall: Samples taken during acute and convalescent COVID-19 were collected in the United States, Italy and Spain. Sample material is recorded as cDNA or gDNA derived from T cells, B-cell-depleted T cells, or PBMCs.

This CDR3 region has 14 residues. J lost 5 bases, V lost 5 bases, and 3 bases had no gene match. Germline V gene sequence: CDR1 SGHRS, CDR2 YFSETQ. As handled by the study authors: Quantification of nucleated cells was approximated via reference gene primer amplification. The data were produced by immunoSEQ multiplex PCR, yet TCRdb's version contains in-frame clones alone and is incomplete. That table is the source of V, J and clone size, and D and trimming were worked out from the DNA. The sample has 9,000 to 10,000 clones, around 81% seen once; the top ten hold over 35%. The origin of this receptor is a human donor in a cohort sampled during active COVID-19. Sample: peripheral blood. This chain uses TRBV5-1 with TRBJ1-4; 10 nucleotides line up with TRBD1. The CDR3 spells CASSRQGANEKLFF. The CDR3 bases are TGCGCCAGCAGTAGACAGGGGGCGAATGAAAAACTGTTTTTT. Full variable domain (remainder filled in from reference TRBV5-1 and TRBJ1-4): KAGVTQTPRYLIKTRGQQVTLSCSPISGHRSVSWYQQTPGQGLQFLFEYFSETQRNKGNFPGRFSGRQFSNSRSEMNVSTLELGDSALYLCASSRQGANEKLFFGSGTQLSVL.